The 9 T cell receptor beta chains reported below all come from one sample, sequenced in a study of blood T cells in healthy people across ages. The second PCR ran roughly 6 to 11 cycles with a sample-barcoded 5' primer and J-beta primers. TCRdb independently ran MiXCR on the 5' RACE reads; one entry per CDR3 protein. Of hundreds of thousands of distinct CDR3 sequences listed, about 30% were seen once; the top ten hold 17%. Sample: blood. The receptor set was obtained from a woman over 75 in good health.

This clonotype was detected a few times. The V and J genes are TRBV20-1 and TRBJ1-6; D unresolved. Germline-derived CDR1 and CDR2 are DFQATT and SNEGSKA (reference sequence). The CDR3 runs 12 residues. Trimming took 2 bases from V and 9 from J, leaving 8 bases between them. DNA for the CDR3: TGCAGTGCTAGACCGTCAGGTTCACCCCTCCACTTT. It encodes CSARPSGSPLHF.

This clonotype has at least ten counts. The chain joins TRBV5-1 to TRBJ2-2; D remains unclear. Germline CDR1 SGHRS, CDR2 YFSETQ. The ends were cut back, 1 base at V and 2 bases at J, with 9 bases in the middle. The CDR3 covers 15 residues. CDR3 nucleotide sequence: TGCGCCAGCAGCTTGAGGCAGGACAACACCGGGGAGCTGTTTTTT. Residues: CASSLRQDNTGELFF.

The table lists this clonotype with a few counts. The J gene is TRBJ1-2, the V gene TRBV20-1, with D unresolved. The CDR3 runs to 13 residues. The V end was cut by 7 bases, the J end by 4 bases, with 16 bases between. Per the germline V gene, CDR1 is DFQATT and CDR2 is SNEGSKA (reference sequence). CDR3 region: CSVRDGRSYGYTF. DNA of the CDR3: TGCAGTGTCCGCGACGGCCGCAGCTATGGCTACACCTTC.

This clonotype has more than one count but fewer than ten. The gene calls are TRBV11-3 and TRBJ2-1; no clear D. This CDR3 region has 14 residues. V was pared by 8 bases and J by 0 bases, with 11 bases between. Looked up from germline, CDR1 is SGHNT and CDR2 is YENEEA. As DNA, the CDR3 is TGTGCCAGCTTAAACCCGAGCTCCTACAATGAGCAGTTCTTC. Its protein is CASLNPSSYNEQFF.

This clonotype was recorded at least ten times. This chain joins TRBV9 and TRBJ2-6; 8 bases map to TRBD1. After removal of 1 base from V and 1 base from J, the junction contained 7 bases not matched to a gene. CDR1 and CDR2 from the germline V gene are SGDLS and YYNGEE. The CDR3 contains 18 residues. Here the CDR3 reads CASSVSTRGRSGANVLTF. DNA for the CDR3: TGTGCCAGCAGCGTATCGACCAGGGGGCGATCTGGGGCCAACGTCCTGACTTTC.

This clonotype was counted many times. V and J are TRBV11-2 and TRBJ2-3, with a tentative D call TRBD2 (7 bases). This CDR3 has 15 amino acids. Germline V gene lookup returns CDR1 SGHAT and CDR2 FQNNGV. V gave up 7 bases and J gave up 3 bases, with 17 bases separating them. The CDR3 reads CASNLRGGNTDTQYF. CDR3 DNA: TGTGCCAGCAACCTAAGGGGGGGTAATACAGATACGCAGTATTTT.

The chain recombines TRBV6-2 or TRBV6-3 with TRBJ2-1, with 13 bases that match TRBD2. J lost 8 bases, V lost 7 bases, and 11 bases had no gene match. Germline CDR1 and CDR2: MNHEY and SVGEGT. This CDR3 region has 16 residues. The CDR3, as DNA: TGTGCCAGCAACTTTCGGACTAGCGGGGGTCAGGATGAGCAGTTCTTC. This codes for CASNFRTSGGQDEQFF.

This clonotype appeared many times. The chain couples TRBV4-3 to TRBJ2-7; D call uncertain. The CDR3 contains 17 residues. The germline V gene encodes CDR1 LGHNA and CDR2 YSLEER. The V end lost 1 base, the J end lost 3 bases, and 19 bases lay between the germline ends. CDR3 loop: CASSQGLASHTSYEQYF. Written as DNA, the CDR3 is TGCGCCAGCAGCCAAGGATTGGCATCACATACCAGCTACGAGCAGTACTTC.

Concerning this clonotype: This could be a read error, since a much larger clone is one nucleotide away. The chain links TRBV7-2 to TRBJ1-4, with TRBD1 as a possible D gene (5 bases). Germline CDR1 SGHTA, CDR2 FQGNSA. V was clipped by 5 bases and J by 0 bases, with 10 bases between them. CDR3 length: 15 amino acids. The CDR3 is CASSRGSATNEKLFF. The CDR3 DNA reads TGTGCCAGCAGCAGGGGCAGCGCAACTAATGAAAAACTGTTTTTT.